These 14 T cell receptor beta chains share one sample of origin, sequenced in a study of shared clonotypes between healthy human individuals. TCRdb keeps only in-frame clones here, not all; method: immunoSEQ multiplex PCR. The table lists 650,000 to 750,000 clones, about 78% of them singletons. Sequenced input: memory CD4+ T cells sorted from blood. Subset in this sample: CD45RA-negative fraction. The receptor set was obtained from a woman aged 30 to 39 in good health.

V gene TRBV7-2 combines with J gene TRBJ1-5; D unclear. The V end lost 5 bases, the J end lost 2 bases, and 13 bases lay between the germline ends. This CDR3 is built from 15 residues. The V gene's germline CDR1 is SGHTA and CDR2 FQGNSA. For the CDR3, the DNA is TGTGCCAGCAGCCCTCGGAGGGATGGCAATCAGCCCCAGCATTTT. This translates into CASSPRRDGNQPQHF.

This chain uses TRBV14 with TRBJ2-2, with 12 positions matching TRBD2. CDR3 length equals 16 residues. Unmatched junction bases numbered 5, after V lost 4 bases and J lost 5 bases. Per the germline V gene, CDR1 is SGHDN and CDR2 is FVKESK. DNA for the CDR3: TGTGCCAGCAGCCCTCAACTAGCGGGAGGTACCGGGGAGCTGTTTTTT. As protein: CASSPQLAGGTGELFF.

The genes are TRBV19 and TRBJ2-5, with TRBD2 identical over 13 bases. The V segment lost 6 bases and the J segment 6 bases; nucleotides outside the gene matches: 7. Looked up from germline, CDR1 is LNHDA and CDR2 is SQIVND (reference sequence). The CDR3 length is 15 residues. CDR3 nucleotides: TGTGCCAGTAGCTCGACTAGCGGGAGGTTGCAGACCCAGTACTTC. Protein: CASSSTSGRLQTQYF.

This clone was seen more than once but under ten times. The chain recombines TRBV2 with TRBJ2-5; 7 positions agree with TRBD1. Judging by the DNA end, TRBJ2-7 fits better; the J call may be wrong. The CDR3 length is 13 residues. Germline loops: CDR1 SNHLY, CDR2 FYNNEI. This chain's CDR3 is CASRRQGTYEQYF. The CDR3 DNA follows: TGTGCCAGCAGGAGACAGGGCACCTACGAGCAGTACTTC.

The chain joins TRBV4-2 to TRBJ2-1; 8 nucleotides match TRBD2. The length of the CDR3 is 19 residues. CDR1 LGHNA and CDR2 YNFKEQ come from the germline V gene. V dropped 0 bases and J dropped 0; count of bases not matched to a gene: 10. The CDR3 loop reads CASSQEGATSASSYNEQFF. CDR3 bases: TGTGCCAGCAGCCAAGAGGGGGCGACTAGCGCAAGCTCCTACAATGAGCAGTTCTTC.

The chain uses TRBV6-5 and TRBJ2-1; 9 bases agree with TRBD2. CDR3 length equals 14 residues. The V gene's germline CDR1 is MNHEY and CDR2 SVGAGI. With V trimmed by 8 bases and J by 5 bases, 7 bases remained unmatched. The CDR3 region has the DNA TGTGCCAGCTGGTTTAGCGGGAGTAACAATGAGCAGTTCTTC. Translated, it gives CASWFSGSNNEQFF.

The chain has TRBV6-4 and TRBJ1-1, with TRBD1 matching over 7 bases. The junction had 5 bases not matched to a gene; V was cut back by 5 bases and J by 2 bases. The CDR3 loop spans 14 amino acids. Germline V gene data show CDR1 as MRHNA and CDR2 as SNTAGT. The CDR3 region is CASSPGTANTEAFF. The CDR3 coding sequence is TGTGCCAGCAGTCCCGGGACAGCAAACACTGAAGCTTTCTTT.

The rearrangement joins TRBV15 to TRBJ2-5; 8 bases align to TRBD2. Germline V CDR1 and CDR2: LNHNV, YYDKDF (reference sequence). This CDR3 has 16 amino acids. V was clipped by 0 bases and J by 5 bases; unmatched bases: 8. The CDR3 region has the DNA TGTGCCACCAGCAGAGAGAGCGGGAGATCTTTGGAGACCCAGTACTTC. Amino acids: CATSRESGRSLETQYF. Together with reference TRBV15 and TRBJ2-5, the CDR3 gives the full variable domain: DAMVIQNPRYQVTQFGKPVTLSCSQTLNHNVMYWYQQKSSQAPKLLFHYYDKDFNNEADTPDNFQSRRPNTSFCFLDIRSPGLGDTAMYLCATSRESGRSLETQYFGPGTRLLVL.

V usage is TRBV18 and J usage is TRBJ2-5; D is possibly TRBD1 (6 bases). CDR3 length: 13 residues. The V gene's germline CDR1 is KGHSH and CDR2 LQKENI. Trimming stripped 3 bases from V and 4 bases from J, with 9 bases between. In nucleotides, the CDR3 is TGTGCCAGCTCACCCAGAGGGGGAGAGACCCAGTACTTC. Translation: CASSPRGGETQYF.

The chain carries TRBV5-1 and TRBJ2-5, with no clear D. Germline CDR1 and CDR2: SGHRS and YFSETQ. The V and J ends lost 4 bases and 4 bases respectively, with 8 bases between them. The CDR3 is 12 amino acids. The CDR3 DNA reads TGCGCCAGCAGCCCAGGTGGAGAGACCCAGTACTTC. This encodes CASSPGGETQYF. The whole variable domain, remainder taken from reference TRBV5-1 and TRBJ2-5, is KAGVTQTPRYLIKTRGQQVTLSCSPISGHRSVSWYQQTPGQGLQFLFEYFSETQRNKGNFPGRFSGRQFSNSRSEMNVSTLELGDSALYLCASSPGGETQYFGPGTRLLVL.

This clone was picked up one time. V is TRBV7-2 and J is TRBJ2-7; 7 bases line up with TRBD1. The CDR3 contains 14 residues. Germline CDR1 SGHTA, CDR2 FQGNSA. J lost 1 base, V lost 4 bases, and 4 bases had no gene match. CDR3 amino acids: CASSWGQPSYEQYF. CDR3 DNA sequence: TGTGCCAGCAGCTGGGGACAGCCTTCCTACGAGCAGTACTTC.

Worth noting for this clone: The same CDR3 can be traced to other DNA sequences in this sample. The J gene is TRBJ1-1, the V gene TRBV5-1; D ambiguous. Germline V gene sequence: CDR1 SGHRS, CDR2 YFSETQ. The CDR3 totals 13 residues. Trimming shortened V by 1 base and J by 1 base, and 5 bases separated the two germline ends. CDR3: CASSLNRNTEAFF. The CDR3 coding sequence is TGCGCCAGCAGCTTGAACAGGAACACTGAAGCTTTCTTT.

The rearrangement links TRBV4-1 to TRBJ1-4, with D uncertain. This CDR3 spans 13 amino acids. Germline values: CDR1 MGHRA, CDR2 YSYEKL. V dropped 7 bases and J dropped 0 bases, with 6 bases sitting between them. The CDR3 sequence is CASTVSTNEKLFF. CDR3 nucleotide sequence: TGCGCCAGCACAGTCTCAACTAATGAAAAACTGTTTTTT.

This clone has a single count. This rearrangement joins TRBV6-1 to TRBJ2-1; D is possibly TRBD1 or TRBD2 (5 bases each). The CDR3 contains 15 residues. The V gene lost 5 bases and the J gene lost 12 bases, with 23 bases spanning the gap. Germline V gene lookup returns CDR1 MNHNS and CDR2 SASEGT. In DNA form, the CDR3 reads TGTGCCAGCAGTCTTACCGGGACCCGTGTCTCGGTGCAGTTCTTC. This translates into CASSLTGTRVSVQFF.